What follows are 9 T cell receptor beta chains derived from one specimen sequenced in a study of radiotherapy plus CTLA-4 blockade in lung cancer (dated by TCRdb to the late 2010s). The library was generated by the immunoSEQ multiplex PCR assay. Sourced from immuneACCESS, this table was stored by TCRdb with only in-frame sequences that have V and J called. A share of the clones is absent; for the studies checked, an unresolved V gene accounts for under half, and the remainder has no known explanation. In all, the sample holds 95,000 to 150,000 clones, and about 90% of those were seen once. Under 8% of the sample lies in the top ten. The sample was peripheral blood, taken from a patient treated with radiotherapy plus ipilimumab. These receptors were collected from a human donor with non-small cell lung cancer that progressed on radiotherapy plus ipilimumab.

The chain links TRBV5-1 to TRBJ2-1; 12 positions match TRBD2. From germline, CDR1 is SGHRS and CDR2 YFSETQ. J gave up 0 bases and V 5 bases, and 15 bases lay outside the gene matches. The length of the CDR3 is 20 residues. The CDR3, as DNA: TGCGCCAGCAGGGAAGACCGGACTAGCGGGAAGATTAGCTCCTACAATGAGCAGTTCTTC. Translating it yields CASREDRTSGKISSYNEQFF.

The V and J genes are TRBV28 and TRBJ2-1, with D possibly being TRBD2 (5 bases). The germline V and J ends were trimmed by 0 bases and 1 base, with 10 bases remaining between them. The V gene's germline CDR1 is MDHEN and CDR2 SYDVKM. This CDR3 spans 16 amino acids. CDR3 in DNA: TGTGCCAGCAGTTTATGGGCGGACTCTTCCTACAATGAGCAGTTCTTC. This sequence encodes CASSLWADSSYNEQFF.

The CDR3 sequence: CASSFWSGSGQETQYF. CDR3 in DNA: TGTGCCAGCAGTTTCTGGAGCGGGAGTGGCCAAGAGACCCAGTACTTC. V usage is TRBV27 and J usage is TRBJ2-5; 8 bases fit TRBD2. The CDR3 runs 16 residues. Germline V gene sequence: CDR1 MNHEY, CDR2 SMNVEV (reference sequence). With V trimmed by 3 bases and J by 1 base, 7 bases remained unmatched.

The CDR3 DNA reads TGTGCCAGCAGCGACGGTCACCTCTTGAGTGAGCAGTACTTC. Amino acids: CASSDGHLLSEQYF. The chain uses TRBV7-3 and TRBJ2-7; D gene uncertain. V lost 5 bases, J lost 7 bases, and 18 bases lay in between. Per germline, CDR1 SGHTA and CDR2 FQGTGA. The CDR3 length is 14 residues.

This clone showed up just a few times. The chain joins TRBV11-2 to TRBJ2-7, with D unclear. The CDR3 runs 15 residues. V was pared by 3 bases and J by 0 bases, with 12 bases between. Germline V gene sequence: CDR1 SGHAT, CDR2 FQNNGV. CDR3: CASSFLPAPSYEQYF. The CDR3 DNA reads as TGTGCCAGCAGCTTTTTACCGGCCCCCTCCTACGAGCAGTACTTC.

The chain uses TRBV6-1 and TRBJ2-7; the D call may be TRBD1 or TRBD2 (6 bases each). Germline values: CDR1 MNHNS, CDR2 SASEGT. V was cut by 0 bases and J by 4 bases, with 19 bases left in between. The length of the CDR3 is 17 residues. This chain's CDR3 is CASSEAGRGPATYEQYF. In DNA, the CDR3 is TGTGCCAGCAGTGAAGCGGGCCGGGGGCCTGCAACATACGAGCAGTACTTC.

The chain carries TRBV6-6 and TRBJ2-7, with TRBD1 matching over 10 bases. Looked up from germline, CDR1 is MNHNY and CDR2 is SVGAGI (reference sequence). The CDR3 length is 14 residues. V trimming: 5 bases; J trimming: 4 bases; junction bases outside the gene matches: 5. This CDR3 is CASSRDRGSYEQYF. In DNA form, the CDR3 reads TGTGCCAGCAGTAGGGACAGGGGAAGTTACGAGCAGTACTTC.

CDR3 nucleotides: TGCAGCGTTGAAGAGGCGGGGAGCTACAATGAGCAGTTCTTC. Translating gives CSVEEAGSYNEQFF. The chain is built from TRBV29-1 and TRBJ2-1; maybe TRBD2 (6 bases). The V end lost 0 bases, the J end lost 3 bases, and 9 bases lay between the germline ends. Looked up from germline, CDR1 is SQVTM and CDR2 is ANQGSEA. The CDR3 length is 14 residues.

The chain has TRBV11-2 and TRBJ2-1; 13 positions agree with TRBD2. J was trimmed by 8 bases and V by 1 base; bases with no gene match: 5. From germline, CDR1 is SGHAT and CDR2 FQNNGV. The CDR3 sequence is 16 residues long. The CDR3 bases are TGTGCCAGCAGCTTAGGACTAGCGGGGGGCATGCATGAGCAGTTCTTC. Amino acids: CASSLGLAGGMHEQFF.